This T cell receptor (beta chain) is from a study of blood T cell repertoires in COVID-19. Method: immunoSEQ multiplex PCR; TCRdb's copy keeps in-frame clones and lacks some. The profile shows roughly 180,000 clones, 81% of them singletons. This CDR3 is built from 12 residues. Trimming stripped 0 bases from V and 6 bases from J, with 6 bases between. Germline loops: CDR1 GTSNPN, CDR2 SVGIG (reference sequence). This clone was seen just once. The identical CDR3 is also encoded by other nucleotide sequences in the sample. Each participant's cohort was designated according to participant-reported clinical history.

The rearrangement links TRBV30 to TRBJ1-5; a possible D gene is TRBD1 (5 bases). This TCR was recovered from a woman aged 40 to 50 with acute COVID-19. Sequencing was carried out using PBMCs or T cells enriched from blood (not recorded which). The chain's CDR3 is CAWSVGGQPQHF. The CDR3 DNA follows: TGTGCCTGGAGTGTCGGGGGTCAGCCCCAGCATTTT. The complete variable domain, with remaining parts taken from reference TRBV30 and TRBJ1-5, reads SQTIHQWPATLVQPVGSPLSLECTVEGTSNPNLYWYRQAAGRGLQLLFYSVGIGQISSEVPQNLSASRPQDRQFILSSKKLLLSDSGFYLCAWSVGGQPQHFGDGTRLSIL.